There are a few counts of the clone carrying this T cell receptor beta chain. CDR3 and TCR beta VDJ profiling relied on genomic DNA as the template. TCRdb re-derived calls from the reads in MiXCR, one entry per CDR3 protein. The sample has around 180,000 distinct CDR3 sequences; approximately 48% are singletons. This entry belongs to a study of CD8+CD57+ T cells in acquired aplastic anemia. Sequencing involved patients with CD8+CD57+ cell expansion previously shown by flow cytometry. The patients all had a severe acquired aplastic anemia diagnosis. V dropped 6 bases and J dropped 6; count of bases not matched to a gene: 11. CDR3 length: 16 residues. Germline V gene lookup returns CDR1 SNHLY and CDR2 FYNNEI.

The origin of this receptor is a human donor with aplastic anemia. Material for sequencing was sorted CD4+, CD8+, or CD8+CD57+ T cells (not recorded which) from PBMCs. The V and J genes are TRBV2 and TRBJ2-1; 10 nucleotides line up with TRBD1. The CDR3 loop is CASSVAPGQGSNEQFF. The CDR3, as DNA: TGTGCCAGCAGCGTAGCCCCGGGACAGGGGAGCAATGAGCAGTTCTTC.